A selection of T cell receptor beta chains follows, all from one sample in a study of T cells in Graves' hyperthyroidism and ophthalmopathy. One entry per CDR3 protein, called by TCRdb with MiXCR from the multiplex PCR reads. The sample has a few hundred thousand distinct CDR3 sequences, roughly 14% seen once. Sequenced: blood. The receptors were gathered from a woman in her 30s with Graves' hyperthyroidism. CDR3s include the opening cysteine and the closing phenylalanine or tryptophan. A D gene is named only where the DNA matches it firmly. For some rows the clone size is stated as once, few or many, or as a class when expanded; others skip it.

j_call clone_size cdr3_length d_call v_call cdr3_nt cdr3_aa
TRBJ1-5 many 13 . TRBV6-6 TGTGCCAGCAGTTACAAGGGAGGTCAGCCCCAGCATTTT CASSYKGGQPQHF
TRBJ2-3 many 15 . TRBV7-9 TGTGCCAGCAGCTTGGCCCGGGATAGCACAGATACGCAGTATTTT CASSLARDSTDTQYF
TRBJ2-7 few 15 . TRBV11-3 TGTGCCAGCAGCTTAGTTCTAGACCCCTCCTACGAGCAGTACTTC CASSLVLDPSYEQYF
TRBJ2-1 many 16 TRBD2 TRBV14 TGTGCCAGCAGCCTAAGCGGGAGGGCCTACCTAGTTGAGCAGTTCTTC CASSLSGRAYLVEQFF
TRBJ2-1 . 16 TRBD2 TRBV18 TGTGCCAGCTCACCATCCGGGACTAGCGGGAGTATTGAGCAGTTCTTC CASSPSGTSGSIEQFF
TRBJ1-5 many 14 . TRBV30 TGTGCCTGGAGGGAGGGACTCAGCAATCAGCCCCAGCATTTT CAWREGLSNQPQHF
TRBJ1-3 few 14 . TRBV15 TGTGCCACCAGCAGAACCAACTCTGGAAACACCATATATTTT CATSRTNSGNTIYF
TRBJ2-5 . 12 TRBD1 TRBV29-1 TGCAGCGGGGACAGGGGGGAAGAGACCCAGTACTTC CSGDRGEETQYF
TRBJ2-5 few 14 TRBD2 TRBV20-1 TGCAGTGCTAGAGGCGGGGGGCGGGCGGAGACCCAGTACTTC CSARGGGRAETQYF
TRBJ2-7 . 14 . TRBV7-2 TGTGCCAGCAGCTTAGGCCAGGTACACAATGAGCAGTACTTC CASSLGQVHNEQYF
TRBJ2-7 many 14 TRBD2 TRBV20-1 TGCAGTGCTAGAGTGGGGGGGATAGACTACGAGCAGTACTTC CSARVGGIDYEQYF
TRBJ2-7 . 16 . TRBV18 TGTGCCAGCTCACTAATTAGGGCCAGGGTTACCTACGAGCAGTACTTC CASSLIRARVTYEQYF
TRBJ2-3 many 13 . TRBV7-2 TGTGCCAGCAGCTTACAACGCACAGATACGCAGTATTTT CASSLQRTDTQYF
TRBJ2-3 few 17 TRBD2 TRBV3-1 TGTGCCAGCAGCCAAGACCCCGGGACTAGCGGGAGCGATACGCAGTATTTT CASSQDPGTSGSDTQYF
TRBJ1-3 few 14 TRBD1 TRBV29-1 TGCAGCGTGGCAAATCCGGGACAGGGACACACCATATATTTT CSVANPGQGHTIYF
TRBJ2-7 many 15 TRBD1 TRBV11-2 TGTGCCAGCAGCTTGGGACAGGGTTTGGCCTACGAGCAGTACTTC CASSLGQGLAYEQYF
TRBJ2-7 . 14 TRBD2 TRBV2 TGTGCCAGCATTACCGGACTAGCGGGACCCGAGCAGTACTTC CASITGLAGPEQYF
TRBJ2-2 many 13 . TRBV2 TGTGCCAGCATAGGGGGTATCACCGGGGAGCTGTTTTTT CASIGGITGELFF
TRBJ1-1 many 16 . TRBV19 TGTGCCAGTAGTATTGACATACGTGGCTTGGGCACTGAAGCTTTCTTT CASSIDIRGLGTEAFF
TRBJ2-7 . 14 . TRBV7-9 TGTGCCAGCAGCTTAGCGGACACCGACTACGAGCAGTACTTC CASSLADTDYEQYF
TRBJ2-3 . 15 TRBD2 TRBV20-1 TGCAGTGCTAGAGGTCTAAGCGGGAGCTCAGATACGCAGTATTTT CSARGLSGSSDTQYF
TRBJ2-3 . 17 TRBD2 TRBV27 TGTGCCAGCAGCCCGCCGCGGACTAGCGGGAGGTCGGGTACGCAGTATTTT CASSPPRTSGRSGTQYF
TRBJ1-2 many 15 . TRBV6-2/TRBV6-3 TGTGCCAGCAGCCGCTCTTCCGGGACACCCTATGGCTACACCTTC CASSRSSGTPYGYTF
TRBJ2-3 many 21 TRBD2 TRBV28 TGTGCCAGCAGTTCCCCCTCACCGGGACTAGCGGGAGGGGTTGGCACAGATACGCAGTATTTT CASSSPSPGLAGGVGTDTQYF
TRBJ1-1 many 13 . TRBV7-3 TGTGCCAGCAGCTTAACCAGGGACACTGAAGCTTTCTTT CASSLTRDTEAFF
TRBJ2-1 many 16 TRBD2 TRBV7-9 TGTGCCAGCAGCGAAACTAGCGGGAGGGTCGAATTTGAGCAGTTCTTC CASSETSGRVEFEQFF
TRBJ1-5 many 14 . TRBV6-2/TRBV6-3 TGTGCCAGCAGTTTGCCGTCAGGGGCCCCGACCCAGCATTTT CASSLPSGAPTQHF
TRBJ1-1 many 14 . TRBV19 TGTGCCAGTAGTATCGGGCAGGGCGGTACTGAAGCTTTCTTT CASSIGQGGTEAFF
TRBJ2-2 . 12 . TRBV9 TGTGCCAGCAGCGTAGCCTTCGGGGAGCTGTTTTTT CASSVAFGELFF
TRBJ2-2 few 17 . TRBV19 TGTGCCAGTAGTCCCTGGGGACGAGGCGTTGTAACCGGGGAGCTGTTTTTT CASSPWGRGVVTGELFF
TRBJ2-3 many 15 . TRBV12-3/TRBV12-4 TGTGCCAGCAGTTTGCGAACTCCCAGCACAGATACGCAGTATTTT CASSLRTPSTDTQYF
TRBJ2-1 many 15 . TRBV24-1 TGTGCCACCAGTGATGGAGGGGACTCCTACAATGAGCAGTTCTTC CATSDGGDSYNEQFF
TRBJ2-1 many 14 TRBD2 TRBV5-8 TGTGCCAGCAGGGATAGCGGGAGGGTTAATGAGCAGTTCTTC CASRDSGRVNEQFF
TRBJ2-2 many 13 . TRBV20-1 TGCAGTGCTAGTCGGATTTTTCCCGTGGTGCTGTTTTTT CSASRIFPVVLFF
TRBJ1-1 many 15 . TRBV28 TGTGCCAGCAGTCCCTTCGGGCGCTTGAACACTGAAGCTTTCTTT CASSPFGRLNTEAFF
TRBJ2-1 . 18 . TRBV6-2/TRBV6-3 TGTGCCAGCAGTTACTCGATAGCGGACGGTTCGGGGTACAATGAGCAGTTCTTC CASSYSIADGSGYNEQFF
TRBJ2-1 many 15 . TRBV7-6 TGTGCCAGCAGCGGCGGACTCCTACCCTACAATGAGCAGTTCTTC CASSGGLLPYNEQFF
TRBJ2-5 many 11 . TRBV12-3/TRBV12-4 TGTGCCAGCAGCTTATTGGAGACCCAGTACTTC CASSLLETQYF
TRBJ2-1 once 15 TRBD2 TRBV25-1 TGTGCCAGCGGTCTAGCGGGAGTTGGCTACAATGAGCGGTTCTTC CASGLAGVGYNERFF
TRBJ2-7 few 17 TRBD1 TRBV10-3 TGTGCCATCAGTGAGCGGTTACCGGGACAGGGAACCTACGAGCAGTACTTC CAISERLPGQGTYEQYF
TRBJ1-2 . 13 . TRBV20-1 TGCAGTGCTAGGAGGGGGGGGGGCTATGGCTACACCTTC CSARRGGGYGYTF
TRBJ2-7 many 15 . TRBV11-2 TGTGCCAGCAGCTTAACAACGGACCCTACCTACGAGCAGTACTTC CASSLTTDPTYEQYF
TRBJ2-1 . 12 . TRBV20-1 TGCAGTGCTAGATTAGGCGTCAATGAGCAGTTCTTC CSARLGVNEQFF
TRBJ2-3 many 16 TRBD2 TRBV9 TGTGCCAGCAGCTTGTATACTAGCGGGAGTGGAGATACGCAGTATTTT CASSLYTSGSGDTQYF
TRBJ2-3 . 17 . TRBV9 TGTGCCAGCAGCGTAGATGACAGGAGTTTCTCCACAGATACGCAGTATTTT CASSVDDRSFSTDTQYF
TRBJ2-3 many 19 . TRBV5-1 TGCGCCAGCAGCTCGGGACTTACCCCGGGACTGAAGGACGCAGATACGCAGTATTTT CASSSGLTPGLKDADTQYF
TRBJ2-3 many 14 . TRBV7-9 TGTGCCAGCAGCTTAGTCCTAGAGGCAGATACGCAGTATTTT CASSLVLEADTQYF
TRBJ1-2 few 15 . TRBV27 TGTGCCAGCAGTTTAAGTAACGGGGCTAACTATGGCTACACCTTC CASSLSNGANYGYTF
TRBJ2-6 few 20 TRBD2 TRBV4-1 TGCGCCAGCAGCCAAGAGCCAGGGGTAGCGGGAGCCACTGGGGCCAACGTCCTGACTTTC CASSQEPGVAGATGANVLTF
TRBJ2-1 few 15 . TRBV19 TGTGCCAGTACCACTCGGTATGGTTACGACAATGAGCAGTTCTTC CASTTRYGYDNEQFF
TRBJ2-5 many 12 . TRBV18 TGTGCCAGCTCACCACTGGGGGAGACCCAGTACTTC CASSPLGETQYF